The entry below gives a single TCR beta chain sequence along with its context. Its target is unknown. TCRdb's table, derived via immunoSEQ multiplex PCR, lists solely in-frame clones and lacks some. The sample has tens of thousands of clones, about 93% seen once. Described time point: newly diagnosed, previously untreated cHL patient sample. For comparison, PBMCs from newly diagnosed, untreated classical Hodgkin lymphoma were used. The length of the CDR3 is 12 residues. CDR1 is SEHNR, CDR2 FQNEAQ, per germline (reference sequence). V lost 5 bases, J lost 8 bases, and 10 bases lay in between. The data are from a study of PD-1 blockade in classical Hodgkin lymphoma. General study findings and limits: Undefined causes, possibly disease activity or prior therapy, underlie the repertoire differences. Newly diagnosed patients had baseline TCR diversity that was reportedly lower than that of healthy donors.

The sequencing sample was made of peripheral blood mononuclear cells (PBMCs). The chain is built from TRBV7-9 and TRBJ2-1; perhaps D is TRBD1 or TRBD2 (5 bases each). This receptor was identified in a human donor with classical Hodgkin lymphoma. This CDR3 is CASSMVGDEQFF. The CDR3 coding sequence is TGTGCCAGCAGCATGGTGGGGGATGAGCAGTTCTTC.